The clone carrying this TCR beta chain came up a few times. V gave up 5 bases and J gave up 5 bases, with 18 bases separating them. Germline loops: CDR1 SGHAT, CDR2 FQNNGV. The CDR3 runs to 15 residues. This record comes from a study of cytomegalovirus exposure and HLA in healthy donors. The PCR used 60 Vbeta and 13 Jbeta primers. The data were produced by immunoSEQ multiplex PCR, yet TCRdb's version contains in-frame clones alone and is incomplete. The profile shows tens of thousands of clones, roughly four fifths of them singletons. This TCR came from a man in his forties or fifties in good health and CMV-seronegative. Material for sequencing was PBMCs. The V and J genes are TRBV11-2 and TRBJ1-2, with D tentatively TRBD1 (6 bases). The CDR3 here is CASSAIDRWLYGYTF. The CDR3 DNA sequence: TGTGCCAGCAGCGCTATTGACAGGTGGTTGTATGGCTACACCTTC.